The rows below give T cell receptor beta chains drawn from one sample of a study of T-cell memory formation after mild COVID-19. TCRdb re-called the 5' RACE reads through MiXCR, storing one row per CDR3 protein. Of about 140,000 distinct CDR3 sequences in the sample, 11% to 15% were seen once. The sample comprised PBMCs or a T cell subset sorted from them (not recorded which). Receptors were obtained from an adult woman who had mild COVID-19 (a few samples of this study predate the infection). Cell type and time point are not known. The CDR3 runs from the conserved cysteine through the conserved F or W. Each record gives: D gene, J gene, V gene, clone size, CDR3 DNA, CDR3 protein. A D gene is named only where the DNA matches it firmly. Not all rows give a size; the values are once, few, many and, for expanded clones, a class.

TRBD1,TRBJ2-5,TRBV5-1,-,TGCGCCAGCAGTGCGGGTCCAGAGACAGGGCCCCAAGAGACCCAGTACTTC,CASSAGPETGPQETQYF
TRBD1,TRBJ1-2,TRBV4-2,-,TGTGCCAGCAGCCAAGAGTTAGACAGGGAATTGGCAAACTATGGCTACACCTTC,CASSQELDRELANYGYTF
-,TRBJ1-1,TRBV25-1,few,TGTGCCAGCAGTGATCCTGGGAGTGTGTCCACTGAAGCTTTCTTT,CASSDPGSVSTEAFF
TRBD1,TRBJ2-7,TRBV5-6,-,TGTGCCAGCAGCTTGGCACAGGGGGCGATCTACGAGCAGTACTTC,CASSLAQGAIYEQYF
-,TRBJ1-6,TRBV7-9,few,TGTGCCAGCACCCTGACAGAACACAATTCACCCCTCCACTTT,CASTLTEHNSPLHF
-,TRBJ2-7,TRBV6-5,few,TGTGCCAGCAGTTACTCGAGCACCCCCTACGAGCAGTACTTC,CASSYSSTPYEQYF
-,TRBJ2-6,TRBV27,-,TGTGCCAGCAGTTTAGGGGTAGCGGCCAACGTCCTGACTTTC,CASSLGVAANVLTF
-,TRBJ2-1,TRBV13,few,TGTGCCAGCCAGGCACGGGATGAGCAGTTCTTC,CASQARDEQFF
-,TRBJ2-7,TRBV7-3,few,TGTGCCAGCAGCTATGGACAGAGGTACGAGCAGTACTTC,CASSYGQRYEQYF
-,TRBJ1-1,TRBV12-3/TRBV12-4,few,TGTGCCAGCCGTATGGGGATTCGAAACACTGAAGCTTTCTTT,CASRMGIRNTEAFF
-,TRBJ2-1,TRBV4-1,-,TGCGCCAGCAGCCAAGTTGGGGAATACAATGAGCAGTTCTTC,CASSQVGEYNEQFF
-,TRBJ2-7,TRBV21-1,few,TGTGCCAGCACGACCCTCTGGACTAGCGGGAGGGCCGATATCTACGAGCAGTACTTC,CASTTLWTSGRADIYEQYF
TRBD1,TRBJ2-7,TRBV30,few,TGTGCCTGGAGGTCCAGGGGGTACGGCGAGCAGTACTTC,CAWRSRGYGEQYF
-,TRBJ2-7,TRBV13,few,TGTGCCAGCAGCTTAGCAGGGCTCCTCTACGAGCAGTACTTC,CASSLAGLLYEQYF
-,TRBJ2-1,TRBV5-8,-,TGTGCCAGCGGGCCGGTGGGGGAGCAGTTCTTC,CASGPVGEQFF
-,TRBJ2-7,TRBV12-3/TRBV12-4,-,TGTGCCAGCAGTCAGGACAGACTAGAGCAGTACTTC,CASSQDRLEQYF
-,TRBJ1-6,TRBV7-9,-,TGTGCCAGCAGCTCAATTACGACAGTTAATTCACCCCTCCACTTT,CASSSITTVNSPLHF
TRBD2,TRBJ2-1,TRBV24-1,-,TGTGCCACCAGTGATTATGACGGGGGGGCCAATGAGCAGTTCTTC,CATSDYDGGANEQFF
-,TRBJ1-1,TRBV5-1,-,TGCGCCAGCAGCTTGGAAAGGGGATCGGCTGAAGCTTTCTTT,CASSLERGSAEAFF
-,TRBJ2-7,TRBV18,few,TGTGCCAGCTCACCACCGGCCAGCATGAGCTCCTACGAGCAGTACTTC,CASSPPASMSSYEQYF
-,TRBJ1-2,TRBV27,many,TGTGCCAGCAGTTCCGGCGCAGGGAACTATGGCTACACCTTC,CASSSGAGNYGYTF
TRBD1,TRBJ1-1,TRBV19,few,TGTGCCAGTAGTTCCCCAGGGGGACAGACTGAAGCTTTCTTT,CASSSPGGQTEAFF
-,TRBJ1-1,TRBV4-3,few,TGCGCCAGCAGCCAAGGCGGCGGATCGAACACTGAAGCTTTCTTT,CASSQGGGSNTEAFF
-,TRBJ2-7,TRBV19,-,TGTGCCAGTAGTATCTCCGGGACAATCTACGAGCAGTACTTC,CASSISGTIYEQYF
TRBD1,TRBJ1-2,TRBV9,-,TGTGCCAGCAGCGGTTCGACAGGGCCATCCTATGGCTACACCTTC,CASSGSTGPSYGYTF
-,TRBJ2-1,TRBV4-1,-,TGCGCCAGCAGCCAAGTGACGGGAGTTTACAATGAGCAGTTCTTC,CASSQVTGVYNEQFF
TRBD2,TRBJ2-1,TRBV28,-,TGTGCCAGCAGTTCGGATATACTAGCGGGAGGTTCTAGGGTGCATGAGCAGTTCTTC,CASSSDILAGGSRVHEQFF
-,TRBJ1-1,TRBV2,-,TGTGCCAGCAGTGACGTTGCCGTGGAAGCTTTCTTT,CASSDVAVEAFF
TRBD1,TRBJ2-1,TRBV29-1,few,TGCAGCGTCGGGACAGGGGCCTCCTACAATGAGCAGTTCTTC,CSVGTGASYNEQFF
-,TRBJ1-3,TRBV12-3/TRBV12-4,many,TGTGCCAGCAGACCACTAGTGAGACATGCGGACACCATATATTTT,CASRPLVRHADTIYF
-,TRBJ1-1,TRBV19,few,TGTGCCAGTTATGCGAGGCTCATGAACACTGAAGCTTTCTTT,CASYARLMNTEAFF
TRBD1,TRBJ2-7,TRBV10-3,-,TGTGCCATCAGTGATCAGGGGGCGGGAGAGCAGTACTTC,CAISDQGAGEQYF
TRBD2,TRBJ2-7,TRBV3-1,-,TGTGCCAGCAGATCCGGGACTAGGTACGAGCAGTACTTC,CASRSGTRYEQYF
-,TRBJ2-5,TRBV7-9,-,TGTGCCAGCAGCCTAGCAGACCCTAAAGAGACCCAGTACTTC,CASSLADPKETQYF
-,TRBJ2-1,TRBV4-1,-,TGCGCCAGCAGCCAAGACAGGGGTTGGGAGCAGTTCTTC,CASSQDRGWEQFF
-,TRBJ2-7,TRBV5-6,few,TGTGCCAGCAGCCAAGGTTCTTTTGCCTACGAGCAGTACTTC,CASSQGSFAYEQYF
TRBD2,TRBJ2-5,TRBV5-1,few,TGCGCCAGCAGCTTGGCCCCGCTAGCGGGGACCCAAGAGACCCAGTACTTC,CASSLAPLAGTQETQYF
-,TRBJ2-1,TRBV20-1,many,TGCAGTGCCCCAGCGGTAGGGAATGAGCAGTTCTTC,CSAPAVGNEQFF
TRBD1,TRBJ2-7,TRBV6-2/TRBV6-3,-,TGTGCCAGCAGTTACGCCGGGACAGGGTGGTACGAGCAGTACTTC,CASSYAGTGWYEQYF
-,TRBJ1-1,TRBV4-1,-,TGCGCCAGCAGTCCACGCGCCGGTCCAACTGAAGCTTTCTTT,CASSPRAGPTEAFF
-,TRBJ2-1,TRBV4-1,few,TGCGCCAGCAGTTTTCCAAACAATGAGCAGTTCTTC,CASSFPNNEQFF
TRBD2,TRBJ2-2,TRBV24-1,-,TGTGCCACCAGTGTTGGCCGAATTGTAGCGGGAGGGAACCCCGGGGAGCTGTTTTTT,CATSVGRIVAGGNPGELFF
TRBD2,TRBJ2-3,TRBV4-1,-,TGCGCCAGCAGCCAGGCTGACTTCCGCGGGGGAACAGATACGCAGTATTTT,CASSQADFRGGTDTQYF
TRBD2,TRBJ2-3,TRBV18,-,TGTGCCAGCTCACCGAGAGCGGGAGCCTATTACACAGATACGCAGTATTTT,CASSPRAGAYYTDTQYF
-,TRBJ2-1,TRBV4-2,many,TGTGCCAGCAGCCAAGATATGCTACGGGTCCGGTCAGGTGAGCAGTTCTTC,CASSQDMLRVRSGEQFF
-,TRBJ2-2,TRBV29-1,few,TGCAGCGTTATTGGGACCGGGGAGCTGTTTTTT,CSVIGTGELFF
-,TRBJ2-7,TRBV12-3/TRBV12-4,-,TGTGCCAGCAGTGCCGACCGAGAAACCTACGAGCAGTACTTC,CASSADRETYEQYF
-,TRBJ2-3,TRBV7-9,few,TGTGCCAGCAGCGAGCGATCAGATACGCAGTATTTT,CASSERSDTQYF
TRBD2,TRBJ2-5,TRBV9,-,TGTGCCAGCAGCGTAGTAGGACTAGCGGGCGAGGAGACCCAGTACTTC,CASSVVGLAGEETQYF
TRBD2,TRBJ2-3,TRBV18,many,TGTGCCAGCTCACCACCAAGGGAGTCTAGCGGTTACACAGATACGCAGTATTTT,CASSPPRESSGYTDTQYF
-,TRBJ1-1,TRBV2,many,TGTGCCAGCAGTGAAATTCTGTGGCAGTTGGTTCAGAACACTGAAGCTTTCTTT,CASSEILWQLVQNTEAFF
-,TRBJ1-1,TRBV7-9,few,TGTGCCAGCAGCTTAGCTCCAGGTGCTGCTTTCTTT,CASSLAPGAAFF
-,TRBJ1-1,TRBV21-1,-,TGTGCCAGCAGCAAAAAGACCGCAGGGGAGAACACTGAAGCTTTCTTT,CASSKKTAGENTEAFF